This TCR beta chain comes out of a study of blood T cell repertoires in COVID-19. The wider study: Some COVID-19 samples were acute and others convalescent; all came from the United States, Italy and Spain. Nucleic acid was either cDNA or gDNA, and it came from T cells, B-cell-depleted T cells, or PBMCs.

Methods used by the authors: By means of reference gene primer amplification, nucleated cell counts were estimated. Data came from immunoSEQ multiplex PCR; TCRdb stores just in-frame clones and leaves some out. D and trimming were read from the DNA, whereas the V and J calls and clone size are those reported in that table. The sample records about 170,000 clones, about 88% being singletons. The count of this clone is one. The CDR3 is made up of 15 amino acids. Germline assignment: CDR1 SEHNR and CDR2 FQNEAQ (reference sequence). V was trimmed by 5 bases and J by 7 bases, leaving 20 bases between them. Those enrolled in Seattle joined during active infection and were followed longitudinally afterward.

Sequenced input: peripheral blood. V usage is TRBV7-9 and J usage is TRBJ1-2; unclear D gene. The clonotype was recovered from a woman of 80 years or more with COVID-19, enrolled during active disease. The CDR3 sequence: CASSPPPQAPFGYTF. The CDR3, as DNA: TGTGCCAGCAGCCCCCCCCCACAAGCGCCCTTTGGCTACACCTTC.